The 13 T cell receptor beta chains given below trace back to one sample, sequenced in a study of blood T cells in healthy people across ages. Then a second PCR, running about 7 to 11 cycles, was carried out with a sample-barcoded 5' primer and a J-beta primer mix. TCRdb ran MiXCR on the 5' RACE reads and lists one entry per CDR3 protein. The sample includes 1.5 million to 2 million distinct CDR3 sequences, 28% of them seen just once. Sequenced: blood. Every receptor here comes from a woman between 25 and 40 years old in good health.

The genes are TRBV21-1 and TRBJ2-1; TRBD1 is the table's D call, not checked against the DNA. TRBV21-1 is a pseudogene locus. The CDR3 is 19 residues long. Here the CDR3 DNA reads TGTGCCAGCAGCATAGGCACAGGGGGTTTGGCGGGAGAGGGCAATGAGCAGTTCTTC. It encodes CASSIGTGGLAGEGNEQFF.

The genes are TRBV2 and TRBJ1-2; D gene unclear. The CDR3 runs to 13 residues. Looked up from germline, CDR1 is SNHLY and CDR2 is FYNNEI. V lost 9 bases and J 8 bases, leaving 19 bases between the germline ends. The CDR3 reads CARAPAGTGGYTF. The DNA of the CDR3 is TGTGCCAGAGCCCCAGCCGGCACGGGAGGCTACACCTTC.

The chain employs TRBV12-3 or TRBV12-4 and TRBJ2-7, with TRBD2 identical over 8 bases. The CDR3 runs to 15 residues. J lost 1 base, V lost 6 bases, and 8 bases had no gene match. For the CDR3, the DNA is TGTGCCAGCAGGCAAGCGGGACTAGAGTCCTACGAGCAGTACTTC. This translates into CASRQAGLESYEQYF.

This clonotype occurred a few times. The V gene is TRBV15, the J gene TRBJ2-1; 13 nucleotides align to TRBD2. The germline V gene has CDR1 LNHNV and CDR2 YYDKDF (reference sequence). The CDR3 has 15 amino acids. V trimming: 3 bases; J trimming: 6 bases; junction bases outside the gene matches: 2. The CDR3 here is CATSRTSGRSNEQFF. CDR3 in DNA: TGTGCCACCAGCAGGACTAGCGGGAGGTCCAATGAGCAGTTCTTC.

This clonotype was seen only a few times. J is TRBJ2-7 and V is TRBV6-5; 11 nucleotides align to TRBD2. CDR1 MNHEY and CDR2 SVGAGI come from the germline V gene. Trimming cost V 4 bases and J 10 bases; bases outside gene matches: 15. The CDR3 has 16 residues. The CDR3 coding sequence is TGTGCCAGCAGTTCCAAGGTAGCGGGAGGGCCGACGGCCCAGTACTTC. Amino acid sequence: CASSSKVAGGPTAQYF.

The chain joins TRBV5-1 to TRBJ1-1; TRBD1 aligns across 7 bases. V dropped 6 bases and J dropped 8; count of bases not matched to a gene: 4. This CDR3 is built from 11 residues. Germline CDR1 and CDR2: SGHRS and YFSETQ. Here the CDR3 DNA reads TGCGCCAGCACTACAGGGGAAGAAGCTTTCTTT. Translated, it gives CASTTGEEAFF.

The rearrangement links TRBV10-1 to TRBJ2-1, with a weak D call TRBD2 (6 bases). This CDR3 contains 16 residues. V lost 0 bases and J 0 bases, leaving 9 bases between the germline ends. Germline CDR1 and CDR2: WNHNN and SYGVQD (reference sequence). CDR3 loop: CASSESGGASYNEQFF. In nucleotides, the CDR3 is TGCGCCAGCAGTGAGTCGGGCGGGGCCTCCTACAATGAGCAGTTCTTC.

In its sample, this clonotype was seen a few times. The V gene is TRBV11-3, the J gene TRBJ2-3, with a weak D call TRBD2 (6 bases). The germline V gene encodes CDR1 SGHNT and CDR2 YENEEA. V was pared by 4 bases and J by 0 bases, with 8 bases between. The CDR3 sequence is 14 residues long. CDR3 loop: CASSWGTSTDTQYF. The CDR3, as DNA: TGTGCCAGCAGCTGGGGGACTAGCACAGATACGCAGTATTTT.

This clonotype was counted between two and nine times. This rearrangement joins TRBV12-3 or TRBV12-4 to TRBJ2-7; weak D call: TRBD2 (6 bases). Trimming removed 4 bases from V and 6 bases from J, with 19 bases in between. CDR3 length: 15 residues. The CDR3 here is CASSSPGLAMTEQYF. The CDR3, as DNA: TGTGCCAGCAGTTCCCCAGGGCTAGCGATGACCGAGCAGTACTTC.

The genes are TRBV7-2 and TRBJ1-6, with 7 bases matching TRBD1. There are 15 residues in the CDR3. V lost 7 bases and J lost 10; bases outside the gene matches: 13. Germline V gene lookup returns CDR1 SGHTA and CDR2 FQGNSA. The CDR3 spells CASNRRSAGGSPLHF. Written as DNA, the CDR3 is TGTGCCAGCAATCGTAGATCGGCAGGGGGATCACCCCTCCACTTT.

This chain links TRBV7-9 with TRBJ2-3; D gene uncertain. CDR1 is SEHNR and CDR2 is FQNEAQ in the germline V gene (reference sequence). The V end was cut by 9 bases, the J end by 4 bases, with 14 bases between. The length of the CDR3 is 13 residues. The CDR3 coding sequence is TGTGCCAGTAGAGTGGGAATCGCAGATACGCAGTATTTT. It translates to CASRVGIADTQYF.

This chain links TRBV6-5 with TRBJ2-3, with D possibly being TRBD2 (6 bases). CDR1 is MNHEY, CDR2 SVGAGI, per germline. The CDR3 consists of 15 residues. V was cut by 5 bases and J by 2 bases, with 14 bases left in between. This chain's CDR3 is CASSPRGTDTDTQYF. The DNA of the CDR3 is TGTGCCAGCAGTCCCCGGGGGACTGACACAGATACGCAGTATTTT.

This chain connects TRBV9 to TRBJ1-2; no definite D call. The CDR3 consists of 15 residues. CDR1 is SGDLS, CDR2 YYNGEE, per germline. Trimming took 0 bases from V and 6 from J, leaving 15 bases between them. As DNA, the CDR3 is TGTGCCAGCAGCGTAGGAACTGGAACCCGGGATGGCTACACCTTC. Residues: CASSVGTGTRDGYTF.